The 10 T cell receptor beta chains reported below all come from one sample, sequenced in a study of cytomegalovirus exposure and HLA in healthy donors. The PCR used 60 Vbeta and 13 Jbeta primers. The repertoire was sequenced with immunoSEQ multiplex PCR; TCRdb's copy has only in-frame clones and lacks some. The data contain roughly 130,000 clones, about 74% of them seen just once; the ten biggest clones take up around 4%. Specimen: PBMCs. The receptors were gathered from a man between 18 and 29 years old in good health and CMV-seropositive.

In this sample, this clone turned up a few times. CDR3 in DNA: TGTGCCAGCAGCGGGGGACAGCCTCATGGCTACACCTTC. It yields the protein CASSGGQPHGYTF. The rearrangement uses TRBV9 and TRBJ1-2, with 7 bases aligning to TRBD1. Losses at the gene ends were 3 bases for V and 6 bases for J; bases not matched to a gene: 5. CDR3 size: 13 residues. The germline CDR1 and CDR2 sequences are SGDLS and YYNGEE.

This CDR3 reads CASTDGTDGYTF. CDR3 bases: TGTGCCAGCACCGACGGGACAGATGGCTACACCTTC. The chain carries TRBV2 and TRBJ1-2, with 7 bases identical to TRBD1. Losses at the gene ends were 7 bases for V and 6 bases for J; bases not matched to a gene: 5. Per the germline V gene, CDR1 is SNHLY and CDR2 is FYNNEI. The CDR3 length is 12 residues.

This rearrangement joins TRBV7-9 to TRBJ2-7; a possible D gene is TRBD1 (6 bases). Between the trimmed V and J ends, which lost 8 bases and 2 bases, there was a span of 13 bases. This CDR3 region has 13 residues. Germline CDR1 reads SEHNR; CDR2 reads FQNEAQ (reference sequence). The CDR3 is CASGWGHPYEQYF. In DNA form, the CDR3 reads TGTGCCAGCGGGTGGGGGCACCCCTACGAGCAGTACTTC.

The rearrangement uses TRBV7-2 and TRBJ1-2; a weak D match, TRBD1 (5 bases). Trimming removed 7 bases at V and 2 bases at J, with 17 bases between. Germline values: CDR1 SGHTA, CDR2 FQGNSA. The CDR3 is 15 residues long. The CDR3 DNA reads TGTGCCAGCACCGGGGGTGGAGGGCCGAACTATGGCTACACCTTC. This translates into CASTGGGGPNYGYTF.

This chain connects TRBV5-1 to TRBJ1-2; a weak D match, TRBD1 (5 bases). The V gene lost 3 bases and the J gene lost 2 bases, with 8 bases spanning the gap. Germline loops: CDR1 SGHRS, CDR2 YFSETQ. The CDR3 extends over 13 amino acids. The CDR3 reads CASSSSGNYGYTF. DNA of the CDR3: TGCGCCAGCAGCTCGTCAGGGAACTATGGCTACACCTTC.

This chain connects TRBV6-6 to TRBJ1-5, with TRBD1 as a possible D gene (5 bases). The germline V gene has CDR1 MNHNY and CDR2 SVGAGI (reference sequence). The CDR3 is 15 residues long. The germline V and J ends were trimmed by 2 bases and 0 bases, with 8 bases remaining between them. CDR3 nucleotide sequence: TGTGCCAGCAGTTACAGGGGAAATAGCAATCAGCCCCAGCATTTT. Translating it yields CASSYRGNSNQPQHF.

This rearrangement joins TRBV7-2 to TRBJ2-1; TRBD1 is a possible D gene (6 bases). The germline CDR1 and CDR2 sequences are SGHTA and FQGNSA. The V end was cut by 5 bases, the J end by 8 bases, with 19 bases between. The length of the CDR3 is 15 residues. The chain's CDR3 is CASSKEHRVFDEQFF. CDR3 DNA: TGTGCCAGCAGCAAAGAACACAGGGTCTTTGATGAGCAGTTCTTC.

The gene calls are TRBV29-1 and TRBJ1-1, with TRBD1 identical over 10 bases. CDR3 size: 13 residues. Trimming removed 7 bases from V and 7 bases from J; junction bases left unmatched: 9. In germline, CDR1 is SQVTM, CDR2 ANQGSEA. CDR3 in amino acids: CSAGTGEQGEAFF. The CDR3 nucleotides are TGCAGCGCCGGGACAGGGGAGCAAGGTGAAGCTTTCTTT. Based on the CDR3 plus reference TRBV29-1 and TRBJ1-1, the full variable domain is SAVISQKPSRDICQRGTSLTIQCQVDSQVTMMFWYRQQPGQSLTLIATANQGSEATYESGFVIDKFPISRPNLTFSTLTVSNMSPEDSSIYLCSAGTGEQGEAFFGQGTRLTVV.

The CDR3 sequence is CASSQDEGQRNTEAFF. The DNA for the CDR3 is TGCGCCAGCAGCCAAGATGAAGGACAGAGGAACACTGAAGCTTTCTTT. The V call is TRBV4-3, the J call TRBJ1-1; D may be TRBD1 (6 bases). Trimming left V 0 bases short and J 1 base short, with 12 bases between. This CDR3 contains 16 residues. CDR1 is LGHNA and CDR2 is YSLEER in the germline V gene.

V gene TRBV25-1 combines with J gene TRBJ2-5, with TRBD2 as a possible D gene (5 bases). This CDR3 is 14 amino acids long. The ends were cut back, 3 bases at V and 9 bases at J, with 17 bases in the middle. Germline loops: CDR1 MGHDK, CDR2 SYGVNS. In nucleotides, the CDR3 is TGTGCCAGCAGTGATACCCTGGTCCTGCGGGCCCAGTACTTC. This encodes CASSDTLVLRAQYF.